The present entry profiles one TCR beta chain with its context. Autoimmune disease history or systemic immunosuppression disqualified patients. This record belongs to a study of OX40 agonist ivuxolimab in advanced cancers. The overall study: One hepatocellular carcinoma and two cutaneous melanoma patients partially responded.

Clones were sequenced by immunoSEQ multiplex PCR, and TCRdb holds only the in-frame ones, with some missing. The table lists about 11,000 clones, nearly 85% of them singletons. Trimming took off 4 bases at V and 3 bases at J, with 13 bases between the two ends. CDR3 size: 14 residues. CDR1 is SGDLS, CDR2 YYNGEE, per germline. The receptor was isolated from an adult with an advanced solid tumor such as melanoma, head and neck, liver or kidney cancer. Source: CD4+ or CD8+ T cells sorted from blood, taken in a trial of the OX40 agonist ivuxolimab. This chain connects TRBV9 to TRBJ2-5, with a weak D call TRBD1 (5 bases). The CDR3 reads CASSPRAGKETQYF. In nucleotides, the CDR3 is TGTGCCAGCAGCCCTAGGGCAGGGAAAGAGACCCAGTACTTC.